One sample yielded the 9 T cell receptor beta chains listed below, sequenced in a study of CD4 T cells in relation to SARS-CoV-2 and coronaviruses. These TCRs are of unknown antigen specificity. Clones were sequenced by immunoSEQ multiplex PCR, and TCRdb holds only the in-frame ones, with some missing. The table includes some 11,000 clones, 70% to 85% detected once. Before the COVID-19 pandemic, during about 2011-2019, CD4+ T cells were taken from unexposed donors. CD4+ T cells were isolated from the cells after 10 days of culture. The specimen sequenced was CD4+ T cells from PBMCs, cultured in vitro. These receptors originate from a human donor in good health.

The chain combines TRBV3-1 (or the pseudogene TRBV3-2) with TRBJ2-7, with D possibly being TRBD2 (5 bases). The CDR3 has 14 amino acids. V lost 1 base and J 0 bases, leaving 7 bases between the germline ends. Germline CDR1 LGHDT, CDR2 YNNKEL (reference sequence). The CDR3 DNA sequence: TGTGCCAGCAGCCAAGTAGACTACTCCTACGAGCAGTACTTC. Protein product: CASSQVDYSYEQYF.

The J gene is TRBJ1-2, the V gene TRBV3-1 (or the pseudogene TRBV3-2), with D possibly TRBD1 on 6 matching bases. The germline V gene has CDR1 LGHDT and CDR2 YNNKEL (reference sequence). The CDR3 is 17 amino acids. Trimming removed 2 bases from V and 7 bases from J, with 23 bases in between. The CDR3 loop reads CASSQKAGAGGSGGYTF. CDR3 nucleotides: TGTGCCAGCAGCCAAAAAGCGGGGGCAGGTGGGTCGGGTGGCTACACCTTC.

The chain uses TRBV11-2 and TRBJ2-1; D gene uncertain. V was pared by 1 base and J by 8 bases, with 12 bases between. CDR3 size: 14 residues. The germline CDR1 and CDR2 sequences are SGHAT and FQNNGV. The CDR3 loop is CASSLAPQSDEQFF. The CDR3 DNA reads TGTGCCAGCAGCTTAGCCCCGCAGAGCGATGAGCAGTTCTTC.

The V and J genes are TRBV4-3 and TRBJ2-6, with 7 positions matching TRBD1. The germline gives CDR1 LGHNA, CDR2 YSLEER. V trimming: 1 base; J trimming: 0 bases; junction bases outside the gene matches: 6. The CDR3 consists of 18 residues. CDR3 sequence reads: CASSQGGTVSSGANVLTF. CDR3 bases: TGCGCCAGCAGCCAAGGGGGGACAGTGAGCTCTGGGGCCAACGTCCTGACTTTC.

The rearrangement links TRBV11-1 to TRBJ2-7; TRBD1 aligns across 8 bases. Germline trimming cut 6 bases from V and 3 bases from J; bases unmatched to any gene: 7. The CDR3 runs 14 residues. Germline-derived CDR1 and CDR2 are SGHAT and FQDESV (reference sequence). The CDR3 coding sequence is TGTGCCAGCAGTAATCGACAGGGGATCTACGAGCAGTACTTC. It translates to CASSNRQGIYEQYF. Combining the CDR3 with reference TRBV11-1 and TRBJ2-7 gives the whole variable domain EAEVAQSPRYKITEKSQAVAFWCDPISGHATLYWYRQILGQGPELLVQFQDESVVDDSQLPKDRFSAERLKGVDSTLKIQPAELGDSAMYLCASSNRQGIYEQYFGPGTRLTVT.

The genes are TRBV18 and TRBJ1-4; D is unresolved. CDR3 length: 17 residues. Germline CDR1 reads KGHSH; CDR2 reads LQKENI. V was pared by 3 bases and J by 8 bases, with 22 bases between. The CDR3 sequence is CASSPAVVIRRNEKLFF. In DNA, the CDR3 is TGTGCCAGCTCACCTGCGGTAGTTATCAGGAGGAACGAAAAACTGTTTTTT.

The gene calls are TRBV27 and TRBJ1-5; 9 positions agree with TRBD1. The CDR3 sequence is 21 residues long. Germline V gene data show CDR1 as MNHEY and CDR2 as SMNVEV (reference sequence). V was clipped by 5 bases and J by 5 bases; unmatched bases: 25. CDR3 residues: CASSALYGTGSLGTVDQPQHF. In DNA form, the CDR3 reads TGTGCCAGCAGTGCATTATATGGGACAGGGAGTTTGGGTACGGTGGATCAGCCCCAGCATTTT.

This chain uses TRBV14 with TRBJ1-1; D not resolved. This CDR3 region has 13 residues. The germline V and J ends were trimmed by 1 base and 1 base, with 4 bases remaining between them. From germline, CDR1 is SGHDN and CDR2 FVKESK. CDR3: CASSQGGNTEAFF. In DNA, the CDR3 is TGTGCCAGCAGCCAAGGGGGGAACACTGAAGCTTTCTTT.

The chain combines TRBV9 with TRBJ2-2, with 10 bases fitting TRBD2. With V trimmed by 2 bases and J by 5 bases, 12 bases remained unmatched. This CDR3 is built from 18 residues. CDR1 and CDR2 (germline): SGDLS, YYNGEE. CDR3 residues: CASSVSASGGVGTGELFF. The CDR3, as DNA: TGTGCCAGCAGCGTGTCGGCTAGCGGGGGAGTAGGAACCGGGGAGCTGTTTTTT. Drawing the rest from reference TRBV9 and TRBJ2-2, the complete variable domain is DSGVTQTPKHLITATGQRVTLRCSPRSGDLSVYWYQQSLDQGLQFLIQYYNGEERAKGNILERFSAQQFPDLHSELNLSSLELGDSALYFCASSVSASGGVGTGELFFGEGSRLTVL.